The entry that follows covers one T cell receptor (beta chain) sequence. Its antigen is as yet unknown. The CDR3 contains 17 residues. The authors incorporated unique molecular identifiers into the TCR beta cDNA libraries. The authors obtained approximately 460,000 cDNA molecules from roughly 1 to 10 million T cells. From the PCR reads, TCRdb called clonotypes with MiXCR, one entry per CDR3 protein. In the table there are about 380,000 distinct CDR3 sequences, 30% to 45% of which are singletons. These data come from a study of post-analysis software for immune sequencing data. About the research overall: In terms of disease course, relapsing-remitting, secondary progressive and progressive-relapsing multiple sclerosis were included.

Overall study findings and caveats: Included in a set of about five TRBV segments more frequent in patients than controls were TRBV5-6, TRBV5-1 and TRBV20-1. Patients with multiple sclerosis recorded significantly lower normalized Chao1 diversity than controls, the study found. By F measure, samples from a shared preparation batch strongly co-clustered.

The chain uses TRBV21-1 and TRBJ1-2; the table's D gene call, TRBD1, was not cross checked with the DNA. TRBV21-1 is listed as a pseudogene. The clonotype originates from a girl between 5 and 17 years old with multiple sclerosis. Sample: blood. The CDR3 spells CASSPYPGHQVNYGYTF. CDR3 bases: TGTGCCAGCAGCCCTTATCCGGGACACCAAGTCAACTATGGCTACACCTTC.